The T cell receptor (beta chain) described here comes from a study of blood T cell repertoires in COVID-19. Background on the study: COVID-19 samples, acute and convalescent, were from the United States, Italy and Spain. T cells, B-cell-depleted T cells, or PBMCs provided the cDNA or gDNA that served as material.

The germline CDR1 and CDR2 sequences are MDHEN and SYDVKM. This CDR3 region has 13 residues. V lost 11 bases to trimming and J lost 0 bases, with 11 bases between them. Original processing notes: Scientists estimated how many nucleated cells there were by amplifying reference gene primers. Method: immunoSEQ multiplex PCR; TCRdb's copy keeps in-frame clones and lacks some. The V and J calls and clone size are taken from that table; D and trimming were inferred from the DNA. The sample consists of tens of thousands of clones, 90% of them appearing once. Material: peripheral blood. The J gene is TRBJ2-4, the V gene TRBV28, with D uncertain. The TCR sequence derives from a man aged 50-60 years with acute or convalescent COVID-19. The CDR3 coding sequence is TGTGCCGTAGAAGACATAGCCAAAAACATTCAGTACTTC. Residues: CAVEDIAKNIQYF.